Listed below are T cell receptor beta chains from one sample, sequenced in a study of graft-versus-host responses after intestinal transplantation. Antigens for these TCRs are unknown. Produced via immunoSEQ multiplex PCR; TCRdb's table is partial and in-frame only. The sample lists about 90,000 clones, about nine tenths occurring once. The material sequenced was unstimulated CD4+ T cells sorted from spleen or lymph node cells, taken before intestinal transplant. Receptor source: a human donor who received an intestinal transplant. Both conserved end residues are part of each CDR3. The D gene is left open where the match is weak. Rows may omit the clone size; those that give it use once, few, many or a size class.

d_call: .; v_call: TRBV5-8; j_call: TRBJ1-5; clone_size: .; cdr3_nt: TGTGCCAGCAGCTTGGTGACCCAGCAGGGGATTGTCCTGAATCAGCCCCAGCATTTT; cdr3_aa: CASSLVTQQGIVLNQPQHF
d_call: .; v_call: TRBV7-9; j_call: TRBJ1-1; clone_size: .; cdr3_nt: TGTGCCAGCAGCTCCCCGCCCGGGAACACTGAAGCTTTCTTT; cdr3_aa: CASSSPPGNTEAFF
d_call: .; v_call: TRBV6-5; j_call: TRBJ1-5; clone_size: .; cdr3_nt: TGTGCCAGCACCTGGACAGTCAATCAGCCCCAGCATTTT; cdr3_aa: CASTWTVNQPQHF
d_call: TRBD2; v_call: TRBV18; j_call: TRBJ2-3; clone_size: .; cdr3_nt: TGTGCCAGCTCACCGAGGCTTAGCGGGAAAACAGATACGCAGTATTTT; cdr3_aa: CASSPRLSGKTDTQYF
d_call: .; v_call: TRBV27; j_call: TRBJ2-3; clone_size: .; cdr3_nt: TGTGCCAGCTCCCGACTGGGGGCCCTCACAGATACGCAGTATTTT; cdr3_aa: CASSRLGALTDTQYF
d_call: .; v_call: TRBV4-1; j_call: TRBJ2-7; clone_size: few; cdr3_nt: TGCGCCAGCAGCCTTTACCTTCGTAGCTCCTACGAGCAGTACTTC; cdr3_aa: CASSLYLRSSYEQYF
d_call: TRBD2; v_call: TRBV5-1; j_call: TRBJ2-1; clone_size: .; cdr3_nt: TGCGCCAGCCAACTAGCGGCCTACAATGAGCAGTTCTTC; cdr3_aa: CASQLAAYNEQFF
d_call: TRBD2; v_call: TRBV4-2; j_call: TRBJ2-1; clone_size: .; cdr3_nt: TGTGCCAGCAGCCCGGGGACTAGCGGGACTAATGAGCAGTTCTTC; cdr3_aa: CASSPGTSGTNEQFF
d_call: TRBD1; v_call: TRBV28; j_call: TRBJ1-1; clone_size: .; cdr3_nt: TGTGCCAGCAGCCCCAGGGGGGCAGGGAGAACTGAAGCTTTCTTT; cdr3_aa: CASSPRGAGRTEAFF
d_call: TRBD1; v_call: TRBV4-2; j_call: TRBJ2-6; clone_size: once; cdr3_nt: TGTGCCAGCAGCCGATTAACAGGGGGGAAGGGGGCCAACGTCCTGACTTTC; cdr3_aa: CASSRLTGGKGANVLTF
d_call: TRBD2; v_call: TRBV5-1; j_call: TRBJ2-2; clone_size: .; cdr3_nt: TGCGCCAGCAGCTTGGCCAACTTGGCGGGAGGCCCTTCCGGGGAGCTGTTTTTT; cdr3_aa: CASSLANLAGGPSGELFF
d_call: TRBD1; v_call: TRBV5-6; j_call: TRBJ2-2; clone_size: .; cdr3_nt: TGTGCCAGCAGCCCGGACAGGGGATTTTCCGGGGAGCTGTTTTTT; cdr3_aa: CASSPDRGFSGELFF
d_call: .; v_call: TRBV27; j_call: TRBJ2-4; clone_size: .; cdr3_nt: TGTGCCAGCAGTTTAGAGTCAGGGTACAAAAACATTCAGTACTTC; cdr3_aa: CASSLESGYKNIQYF
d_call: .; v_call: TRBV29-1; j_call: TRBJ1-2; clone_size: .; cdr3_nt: TGCAGCGTTGGGGGGGCAGAATCGAAGCCATATGGCTACACCTTC; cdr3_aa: CSVGGAESKPYGYTF
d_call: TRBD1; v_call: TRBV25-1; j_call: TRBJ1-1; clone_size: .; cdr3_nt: TGTGCCAGCAGTGCTTGGGACAGGGGATTTGAGTACACTGAAGCTTTCTTT; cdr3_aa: CASSAWDRGFEYTEAFF
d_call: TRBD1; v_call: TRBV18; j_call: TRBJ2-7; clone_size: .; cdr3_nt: TGTGCCAGCTCACCACATGCTCCGGGACAGGGGATCGACGAGCAGTACTTC; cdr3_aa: CASSPHAPGQGIDEQYF
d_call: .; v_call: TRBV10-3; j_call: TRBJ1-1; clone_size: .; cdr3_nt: TGTGCCGCCGCAGGGGCGCAGGGCACTGAAGCTTTCTTT; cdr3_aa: CAAAGAQGTEAFF
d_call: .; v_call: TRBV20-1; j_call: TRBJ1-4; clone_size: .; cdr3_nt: TGCAGTGCCTCGGGTGAAAAACTGTTTTTT; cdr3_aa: CSASGEKLFF
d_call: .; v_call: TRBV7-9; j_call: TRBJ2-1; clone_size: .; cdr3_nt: TGTGCCAGCAGCAATTTCAATGAGCAGTTCTTC; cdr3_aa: CASSNFNEQFF
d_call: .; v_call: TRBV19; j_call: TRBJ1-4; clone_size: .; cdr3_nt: TGTGCCAGTAGTAAGGTCCCCACCACGAGGATGGGGGTAAAACTGTTTTTT; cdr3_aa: CASSKVPTTRMGVKLFF
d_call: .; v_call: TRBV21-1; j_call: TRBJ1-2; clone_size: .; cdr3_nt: TGTGCCAGCAGCAAATTGAGCCCAACTAACTATGGCTACACCTTC; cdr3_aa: CASSKLSPTNYGYTF
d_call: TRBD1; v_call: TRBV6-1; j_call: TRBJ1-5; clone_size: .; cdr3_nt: TGTGCCAGCAGTGAGCCGGGACAGGGGATATCATGGCCCCAGCATTTT; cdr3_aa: CASSEPGQGISWPQHF
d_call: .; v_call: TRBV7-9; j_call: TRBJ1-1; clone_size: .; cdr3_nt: TGTGCCAGCAGTCTGATGAGGACTGAAGCTTTCTTT; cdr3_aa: CASSLMRTEAFF